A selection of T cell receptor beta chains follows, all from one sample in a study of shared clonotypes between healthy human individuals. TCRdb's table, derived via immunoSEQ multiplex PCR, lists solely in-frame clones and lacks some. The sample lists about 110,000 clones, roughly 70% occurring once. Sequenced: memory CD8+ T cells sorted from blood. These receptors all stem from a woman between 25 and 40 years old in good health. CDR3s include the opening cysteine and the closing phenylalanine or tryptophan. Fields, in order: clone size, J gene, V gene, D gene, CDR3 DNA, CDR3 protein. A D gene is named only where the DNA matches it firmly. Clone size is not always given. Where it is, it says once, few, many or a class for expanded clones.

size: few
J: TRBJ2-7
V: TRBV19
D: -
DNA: TGTGCCAGTAGCCCGGGACCTCTCTCCTACGAGCAGTACTTC
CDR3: CASSPGPLSYEQYF

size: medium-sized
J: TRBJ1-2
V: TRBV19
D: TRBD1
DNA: TGTGCCAGTAGTATTTGGACAGGATCTAACTATGGCTACACCTTC
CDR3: CASSIWTGSNYGYTF

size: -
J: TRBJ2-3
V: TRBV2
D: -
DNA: TGTGCCAGCACGCTTCAGTGGGACCCCTCGTCGGATACGCAGTATTTT
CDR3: CASTLQWDPSSDTQYF

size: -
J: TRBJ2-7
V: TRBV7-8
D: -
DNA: TGTGCCAGCAGCTTACCAGGGTACGAGCAGTACTTC
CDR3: CASSLPGYEQYF

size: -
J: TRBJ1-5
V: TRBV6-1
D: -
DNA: TGTGCCAGCAGTGTGGCAGCAAATCAGCCCCAGCATTTT
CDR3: CASSVAANQPQHF

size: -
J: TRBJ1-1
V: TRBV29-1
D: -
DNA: TGCAGCGTTTCAGGGGAGAACACTGAAGCTTTCTTT
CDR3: CSVSGENTEAFF

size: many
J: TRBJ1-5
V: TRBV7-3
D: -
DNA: TGTGCCAGCAGCGGGCGGAAACATCAGCCCCAGCATTTT
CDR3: CASSGRKHQPQHF

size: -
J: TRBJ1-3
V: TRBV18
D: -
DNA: TGTGCCAGCTCACCTGGCGGCGATTCTGGAAACACCATATATTTT
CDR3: CASSPGGDSGNTIYF

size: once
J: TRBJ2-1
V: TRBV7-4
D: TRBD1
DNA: TGTGCCAGCAGCCCGAGACAGGGTCCGACCAATGAGCAGTTCTTC
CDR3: CASSPRQGPTNEQFF

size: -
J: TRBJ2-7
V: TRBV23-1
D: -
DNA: TGCGCCAGCAAGGCGGGCGGTAGTACCTACGAGCAGTACTTC
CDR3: CASKAGGSTYEQYF

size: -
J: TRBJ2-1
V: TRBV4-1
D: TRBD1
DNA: TGCGCCAGCAGCCAAGATATGGGACAGGGGGTGAATGAGCAGTTCTTC
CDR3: CASSQDMGQGVNEQFF

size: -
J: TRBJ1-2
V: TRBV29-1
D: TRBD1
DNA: TGCAGCGTAACCGGGACAGACACCTTTCGGCATGGCTACACCTTC
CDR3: CSVTGTDTFRHGYTF

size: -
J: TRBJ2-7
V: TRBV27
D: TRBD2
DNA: TGTGCCAGCAGTCCTGGGACTAGCGGTACCTACGAGCAGTACTTC
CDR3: CASSPGTSGTYEQYF

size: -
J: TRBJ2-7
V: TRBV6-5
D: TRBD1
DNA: TGTGCCAGCAGAGCCGGGACAGGAGGTTACGAGCAGTACTTC
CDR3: CASRAGTGGYEQYF

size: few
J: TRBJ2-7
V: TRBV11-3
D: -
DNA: TGTGCCAGCAGCCTAGGGGCGGCTAGTTTTAACGAGCAGTACTTC
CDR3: CASSLGAASFNEQYF

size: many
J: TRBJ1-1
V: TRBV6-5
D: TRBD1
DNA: TGTGCCAGCAGTTACTTGGCAGGGGGCTTGAACACTGAAGCTTTCTTT
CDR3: CASSYLAGGLNTEAFF

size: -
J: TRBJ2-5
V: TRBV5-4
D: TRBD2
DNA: TGTGCCAGCAGCTCCCCGACTAGCGGGAGGGAAGAGACCCAGTACTTC
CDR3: CASSSPTSGREETQYF

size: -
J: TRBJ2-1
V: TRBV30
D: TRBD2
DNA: TGTGCCTGGAGTATCGGGACTAGCGGTTACAATGAGCAGTTCTTC
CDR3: CAWSIGTSGYNEQFF

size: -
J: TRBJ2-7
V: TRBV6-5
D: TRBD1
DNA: TGTGCCAGCAGCCCATTCCGGGACAGTTCCTACGAGCAGTACTTC
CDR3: CASSPFRDSSYEQYF

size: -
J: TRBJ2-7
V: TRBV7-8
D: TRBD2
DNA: TGTGCCAGCAGCTCGGGGAGGGGTACGGCCCCCTACGAGCAGTACTTC
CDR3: CASSSGRGTAPYEQYF

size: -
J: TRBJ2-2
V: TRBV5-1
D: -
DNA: TGCGCCAGCAGCTTCACAGGGATCGTGGGGGAGCTGTTTTTT
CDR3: CASSFTGIVGELFF

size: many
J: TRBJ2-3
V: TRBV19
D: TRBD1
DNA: TGTGCCAGTACCGAGACAGGGAGCTACACAGATACGCAGTATTTT
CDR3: CASTETGSYTDTQYF

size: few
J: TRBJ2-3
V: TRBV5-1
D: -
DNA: TGCGCCAGCAGCCCGGGACTTAACACAGATACGCAGTATTTT
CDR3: CASSPGLNTDTQYF

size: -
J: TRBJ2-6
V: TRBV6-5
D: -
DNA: TGTGCCAGCAGTTACATCCACTCTGGGGCCAACGTCCTGACTTTC
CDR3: CASSYIHSGANVLTF

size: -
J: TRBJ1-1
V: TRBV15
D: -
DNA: TGTGCCACCAGTGGAGGTATGAACACTGAAGCTTTCTTT
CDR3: CATSGGMNTEAFF

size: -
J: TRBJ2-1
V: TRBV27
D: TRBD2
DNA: TGTGCCAGCAGTTTTATGGTAGCGGGGTCTAGTGAGCAGTTCTTC
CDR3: CASSFMVAGSSEQFF

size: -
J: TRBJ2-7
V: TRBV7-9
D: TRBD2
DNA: TGTGCCAGCAGCTTAGTTTGGAGGGAGGGCTCCTACGAGCAGTACTTC
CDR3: CASSLVWREGSYEQYF

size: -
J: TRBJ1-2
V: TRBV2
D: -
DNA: TGTGCCAGCAGTGAGGGTCCCAACTATGGCTACACCTTC
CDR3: CASSEGPNYGYTF

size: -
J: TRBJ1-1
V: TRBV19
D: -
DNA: TGTGCCAGTAGTATAGTTCGCGTTAGGGAGGACACTGAAGCTTTCTTT
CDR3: CASSIVRVREDTEAFF

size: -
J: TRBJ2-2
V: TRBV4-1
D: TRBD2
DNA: TGCGCCAGCAGCCATGGCCACGGGACTAGCGGGACCTCCGGAGGGGAGCTGTTTTTT
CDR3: CASSHGHGTSGTSGGELFF

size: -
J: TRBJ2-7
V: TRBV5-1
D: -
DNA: TGCGCCAGCCGAGAGGACTTTCACGAGCAGTACTTC
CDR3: CASREDFHEQYF

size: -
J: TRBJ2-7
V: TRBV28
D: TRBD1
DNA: TGTGCCAGCGGTACCACAGGGGGCCATCACGAGCAGTACTTC
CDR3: CASGTTGGHHEQYF

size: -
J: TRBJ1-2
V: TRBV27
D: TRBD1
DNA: TGTGCCAGCAGTGCCGGGACAGGGGGCAAGGATGGCTACACCTTC
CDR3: CASSAGTGGKDGYTF

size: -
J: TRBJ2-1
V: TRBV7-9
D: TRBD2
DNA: TGTGCCAGCAGCCCCCGGGGGGGAAGCGCCTACAATGAGCAGTTCTTC
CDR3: CASSPRGGSAYNEQFF

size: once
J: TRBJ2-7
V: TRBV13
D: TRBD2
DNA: TGTGCCAGCAGCCAAGTGGCGGGAGGCTACGAGCAGTACTTC
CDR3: CASSQVAGGYEQYF